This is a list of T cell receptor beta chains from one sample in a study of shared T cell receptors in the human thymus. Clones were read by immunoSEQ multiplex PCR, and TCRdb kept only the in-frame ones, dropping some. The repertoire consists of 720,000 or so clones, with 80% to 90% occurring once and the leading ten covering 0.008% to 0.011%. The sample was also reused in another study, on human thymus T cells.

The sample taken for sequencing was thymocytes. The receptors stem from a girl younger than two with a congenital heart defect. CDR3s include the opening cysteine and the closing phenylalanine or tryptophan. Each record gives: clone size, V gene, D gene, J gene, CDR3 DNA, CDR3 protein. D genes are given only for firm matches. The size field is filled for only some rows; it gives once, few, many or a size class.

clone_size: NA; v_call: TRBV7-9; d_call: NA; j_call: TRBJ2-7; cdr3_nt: TGTGCCAGCAGCCTATTGGGACTCTACGAGCAGTACTTC; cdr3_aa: CASSLLGLYEQYF
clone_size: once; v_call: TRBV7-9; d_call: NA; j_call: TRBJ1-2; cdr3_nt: TGTGCCAGCATCCCGCCAGGGTCAGGCTACACCTTC; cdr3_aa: CASIPPGSGYTF
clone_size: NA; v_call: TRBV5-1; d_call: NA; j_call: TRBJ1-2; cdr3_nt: TGCGCCAGCAGCAGTGGACGATCGGGGAGGGACTATGGCTACACCTTC; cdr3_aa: CASSSGRSGRDYGYTF
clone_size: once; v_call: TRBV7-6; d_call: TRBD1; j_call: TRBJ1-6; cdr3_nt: TGTGCCAGCAGCCCCCGGGACAGAGATTCACCCCTCCACTTT; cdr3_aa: CASSPRDRDSPLHF
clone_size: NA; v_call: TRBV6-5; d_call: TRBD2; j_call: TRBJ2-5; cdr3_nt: TGTGCCAGCAGCCGGGGACTAGCGGGTCTGGAGACCCAGTACTTC; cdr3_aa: CASSRGLAGLETQYF
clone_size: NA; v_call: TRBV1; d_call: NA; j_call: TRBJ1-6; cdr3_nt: TGCACCAGCAGCCTCCCCTCCGGGACAGGGAGCGACGATAATTCACCCCTCCACTTT; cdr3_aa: CTSSLPSGTGSDDNSPLHF
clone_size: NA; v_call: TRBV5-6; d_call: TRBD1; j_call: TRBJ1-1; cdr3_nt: TGTGCCAGCAGCTTGGCTCGGGGCAGGGGGCAAGGTTTTGGCACTGAAGCTTTCTTT; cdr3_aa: CASSLARGRGQGFGTEAFF
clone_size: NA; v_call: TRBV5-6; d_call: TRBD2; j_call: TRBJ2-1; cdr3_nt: TGTGCCAGCACCCGAAGACCGGGACTAGCCTCCCATGAGCAGTTCTTC; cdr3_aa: CASTRRPGLASHEQFF
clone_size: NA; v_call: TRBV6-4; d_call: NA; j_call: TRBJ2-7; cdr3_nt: TGTGCCAGCAGTGACTCGGACAACCCTCGCTACGACGAGCAGTACTTC; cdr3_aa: CASSDSDNPRYDEQYF
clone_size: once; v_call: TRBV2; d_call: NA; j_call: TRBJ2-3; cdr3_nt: TGTGCCAGCAGTGATTCCCAGGGGAGGGCAGATACGCAGTATTTT; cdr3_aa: CASSDSQGRADTQYF
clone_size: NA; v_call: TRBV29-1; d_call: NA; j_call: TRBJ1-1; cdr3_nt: TGCAGCGTCGACAGGCGTGTTGGGGGCTCGGGGACTGAAGCTTTCTTT; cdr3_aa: CSVDRRVGGSGTEAFF
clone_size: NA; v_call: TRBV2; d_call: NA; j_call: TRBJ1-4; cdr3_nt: TGTGCCAGCAGTGTGGGCGAAAAACTGTTTTTT; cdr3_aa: CASSVGEKLFF
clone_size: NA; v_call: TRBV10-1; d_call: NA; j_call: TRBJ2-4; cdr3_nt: TGCGCCAGCATTAACCCTTTTAGAGGCAAAAACATTCAGTACTTC; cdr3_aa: CASINPFRGKNIQYF
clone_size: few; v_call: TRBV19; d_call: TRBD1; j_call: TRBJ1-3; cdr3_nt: TGTGCCAGTAGGCGGGGACAGGCCGGAAACACCATATATTTT; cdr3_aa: CASRRGQAGNTIYF
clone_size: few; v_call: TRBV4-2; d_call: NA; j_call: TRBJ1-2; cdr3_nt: TGTGCCAGCAGCCAAGACGGGGGGCAGTACAGGACTAACTATGGCTACACCTTC; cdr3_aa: CASSQDGGQYRTNYGYTF
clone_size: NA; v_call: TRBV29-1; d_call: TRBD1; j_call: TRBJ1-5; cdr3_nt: TGCAGCGTCGTAGACAGGGTGGGTCAGCCCCAGCATTTT; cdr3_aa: CSVVDRVGQPQHF
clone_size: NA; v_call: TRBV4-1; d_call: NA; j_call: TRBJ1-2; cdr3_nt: TGCGCCAGCAGAAACCGGACCCGCAGGGAGGAAATCGGAAGCTATGGCTACACCTTC; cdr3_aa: CASRNRTRREEIGSYGYTF
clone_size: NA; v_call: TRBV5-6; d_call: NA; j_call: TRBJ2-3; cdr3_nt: TGTGCCAGTTTCATTAACAGGGCCACCTTCTCCTATACGCAGTATTTT; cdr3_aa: CASFINRATFSYTQYF
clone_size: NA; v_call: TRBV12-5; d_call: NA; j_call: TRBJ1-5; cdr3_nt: TGTGCTAGTGGTCCCATCCCCCGGGGTAGAGGCAATCAGCCCCAGCATTTT; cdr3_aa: CASGPIPRGRGNQPQHF
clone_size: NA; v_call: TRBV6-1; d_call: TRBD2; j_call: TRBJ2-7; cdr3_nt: TGTGCCAGCAGTGAAGGTCCGGGACTAGCGACCTACGAGCAGTACTTC; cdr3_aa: CASSEGPGLATYEQYF
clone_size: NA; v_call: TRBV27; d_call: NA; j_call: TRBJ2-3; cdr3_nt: TGTGCCAGCAGTTTACTCAGGGGGAGGACAGATACGCAGTATTTT; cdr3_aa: CASSLLRGRTDTQYF
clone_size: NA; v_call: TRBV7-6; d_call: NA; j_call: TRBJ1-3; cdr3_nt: TGTGCCAGCAGCTTAGGTTTGGGACACAATTCTGGAAACACCATATATTTT; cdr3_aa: CASSLGLGHNSGNTIYF
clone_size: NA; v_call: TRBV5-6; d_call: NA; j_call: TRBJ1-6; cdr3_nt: TGTGCCAGCACCCCGTCGCGGGGGTCACCCCTCCACTTT; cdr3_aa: CASTPSRGSPLHF
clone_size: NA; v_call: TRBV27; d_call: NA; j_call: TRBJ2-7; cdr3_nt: TGTGCCAGCAGTTCCCGACTGATCCGTCCCTACGAGCAGTACTTC; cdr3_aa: CASSSRLIRPYEQYF
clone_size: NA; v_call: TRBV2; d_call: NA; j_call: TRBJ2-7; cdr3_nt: TGTGCCAGCAGCTTCTACGAGCAGTACTTC; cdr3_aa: CASSFYEQYF
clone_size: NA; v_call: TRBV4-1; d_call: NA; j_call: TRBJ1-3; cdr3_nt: TGCGCCTCCCGGAGGGTTAGCTCTGGAAACACCATATATTTT; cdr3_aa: CASRRVSSGNTIYF
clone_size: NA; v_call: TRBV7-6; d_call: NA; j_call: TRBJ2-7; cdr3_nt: TGTGCCAGCAGCTCCTTCAGGGAGGAGGCTGGTCCGGGCGAGCAGTACTTC; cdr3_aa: CASSSFREEAGPGEQYF
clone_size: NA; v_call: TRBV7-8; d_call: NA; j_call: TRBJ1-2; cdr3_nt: TGTGCCAGCAGTGGCAGGTCGCCTCCTAACTATGGCTACACCTTC; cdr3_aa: CASSGRSPPNYGYTF
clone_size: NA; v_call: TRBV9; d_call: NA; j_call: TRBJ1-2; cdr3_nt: TGTGCCAGCAGCGTAGCAGGGGCCGGTGGCTACACCTTC; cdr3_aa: CASSVAGAGGYTF
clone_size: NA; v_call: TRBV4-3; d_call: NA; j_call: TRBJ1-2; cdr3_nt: TGCGCCAGCAGCCAAGATTTCGGCGGCTATGGCTACACCTTC; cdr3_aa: CASSQDFGGYGYTF
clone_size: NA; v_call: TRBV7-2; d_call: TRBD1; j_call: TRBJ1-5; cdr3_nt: TGTGCCAGCAGGCAAGACAGGGGGAATCAGCCCCAGCATTTT; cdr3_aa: CASRQDRGNQPQHF
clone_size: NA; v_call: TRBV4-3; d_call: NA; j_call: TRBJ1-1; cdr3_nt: TGCGCCAGCAGCCAAGAAAGAAGCGAAGAAGCTTTCTTT; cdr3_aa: CASSQERSEEAFF
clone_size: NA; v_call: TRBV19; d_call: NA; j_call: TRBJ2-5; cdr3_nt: TGTGCCAGGGTCGGGGGAGAGACCCAGTACTTC; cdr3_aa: CARVGGETQYF
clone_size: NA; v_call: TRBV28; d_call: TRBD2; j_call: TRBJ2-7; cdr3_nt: TGTGCCAGCAGACCTAGCGGGGACTCCTCCTACGAGCAGTACTTC; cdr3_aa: CASRPSGDSSYEQYF
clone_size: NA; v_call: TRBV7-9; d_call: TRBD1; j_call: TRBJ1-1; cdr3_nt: TGTGCCAGCACAAACTACAGGGGTTTATTTTCTGAAGCTTTCTTT; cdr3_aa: CASTNYRGLFSEAFF
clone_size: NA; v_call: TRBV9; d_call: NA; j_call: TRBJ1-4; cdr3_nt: TGTGCCAGCAGCGGGGGAGCTCGGGGGATTAATGAAAAACTGTTTTTT; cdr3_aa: CASSGGARGINEKLFF
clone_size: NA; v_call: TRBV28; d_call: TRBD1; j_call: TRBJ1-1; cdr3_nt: TGTGCCAGCAGGCGATCTGTGACAGGGATGAACACTGAAGCTTTCTTT; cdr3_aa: CASRRSVTGMNTEAFF
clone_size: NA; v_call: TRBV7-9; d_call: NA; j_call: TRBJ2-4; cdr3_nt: TGTGCCAGCAGCTTAAGGCGCGAAGGGGACTCCAAAAACATTCAGTACTTC; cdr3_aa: CASSLRREGDSKNIQYF
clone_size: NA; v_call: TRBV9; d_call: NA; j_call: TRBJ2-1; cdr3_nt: TGTGCCAGCAGCCCAAAGGGGGGGGCTCGCGACAATGAGCAGTTCTTC; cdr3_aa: CASSPKGGARDNEQFF
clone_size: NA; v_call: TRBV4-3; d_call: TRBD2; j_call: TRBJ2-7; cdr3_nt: TGCGCCAGCAGCCTAGGGCTAGCGGGGGGTGAGCAGTACTTC; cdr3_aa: CASSLGLAGGEQYF
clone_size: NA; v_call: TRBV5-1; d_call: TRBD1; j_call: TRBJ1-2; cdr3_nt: TGCGCCAGCAGCTCCGTATACCGGACAGGGAAAAAGGGCTATGGCTACACCTTC; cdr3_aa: CASSSVYRTGKKGYGYTF
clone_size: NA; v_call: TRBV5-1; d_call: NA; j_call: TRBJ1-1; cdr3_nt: TGCGCCAGCAGCTTGTTTGTCACGTTCGGGGAGAATGAAGCTTTCTTT; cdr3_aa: CASSLFVTFGENEAFF
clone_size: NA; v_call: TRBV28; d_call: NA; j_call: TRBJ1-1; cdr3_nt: TGTGCCAGCAGTCCCCTCCGGGACTTAAATACTGAAGCTTTCTTT; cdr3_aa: CASSPLRDLNTEAFF
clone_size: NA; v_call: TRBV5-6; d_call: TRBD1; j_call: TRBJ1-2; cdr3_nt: TGTGCCAGCAGCTCGCTACCGGGACAGGGGGCGTGGGGCTACACCTTC; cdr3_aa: CASSSLPGQGAWGYTF
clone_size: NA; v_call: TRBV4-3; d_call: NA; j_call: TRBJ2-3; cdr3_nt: TGCGCCAGCCGGCCTATGAGGTGGGGCTTCACAGATACGCAGTATTTT; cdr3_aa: CASRPMRWGFTDTQYF
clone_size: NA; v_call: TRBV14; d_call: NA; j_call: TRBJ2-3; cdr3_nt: TGTGCCAGCAGCCAAGATAGTGCTAGCGACGTTAGCACAGATACGCAGTATTTT; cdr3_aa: CASSQDSASDVSTDTQYF
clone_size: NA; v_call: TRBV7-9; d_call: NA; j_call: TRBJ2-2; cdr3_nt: TGTGCCAGCAGCCCCGGACAGCCAAGGGGAAACACCGGGGAGCTGTTTTTT; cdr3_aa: CASSPGQPRGNTGELFF
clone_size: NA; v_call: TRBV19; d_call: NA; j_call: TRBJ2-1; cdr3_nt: TGTGCCAGTAGTCGGGGGACGAATAAGGGCAATGAGCAGTTCTTC; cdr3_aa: CASSRGTNKGNEQFF